The 31 T cell receptor beta chains below all came from one sample that was sequenced in a study of response to subunit inactivated influenza vaccine. TCRdb reprocessed the RT-PCR reads via MiXCR and lists one record per CDR3 protein. In the table there are a few hundred thousand distinct CDR3 sequences, over 20% of which are singletons. The starting material was PBMCs from blood, obtained 21 months after vaccination. The receptors were gathered from a man aged 45 to 75 who received an inactivated influenza vaccine.

V gene TRBV4-2 combines with J gene TRBJ2-2; D is undetermined. Trimming took off 3 bases at V and 3 bases at J, with 14 bases between the two ends. CDR1 and CDR2 (germline): LGHNA, YNFKEQ. The CDR3 extends over 16 amino acids. The CDR3 loop reads CASSHISGSHTGELFF. CDR3 in DNA: TGTGCCAGCAGCCATATCTCAGGCAGTCACACCGGGGAGCTGTTTTTT.

This clonotype was seen only a few times. CDR3 amino acids: CASSLGTGGGSNQPQHF. Here the CDR3 DNA reads TGTGCCAGCAGCTTGGGGACAGGGGGCGGTAGCAATCAGCCCCAGCATTTT. V usage is TRBV5-6 and J usage is TRBJ1-5, with 11 bases matching TRBD1. This CDR3 has 17 residues. The trim removed 0 bases at V and 0 bases at J, leaving 2 bases unmatched. The germline CDR1 and CDR2 sequences are SGHDT and YYEEEE. The full variable domain, rest sourced from reference TRBV5-6 and TRBJ1-5, is DAGVTQSPTHLIKTRGQQVTLRCSPKSGHDTVSWYQQALGQGPQFIFQYYEEEERQRGNFPDRFSGHQFPNYSSELNVNALLLGDSALYLCASSLGTGGGSNQPQHFGDGTRLSIL.

The sample holds many counts of this clonotype. V and J are TRBV28 and TRBJ1-2; 8 bases align to TRBD1. Germline CDR1 and CDR2: MDHEN and SYDVKM. The CDR3 has 12 residues. V dropped 6 bases and J dropped 7; count of bases not matched to a gene: 4. The CDR3 region has the DNA TGTGCCAGCAGGACAACAGGGGGTGGCTACACCTTC. Residues: CASRTTGGGYTF.

Notes on this clonotype: A much larger clone is a single base away; this may be a read error. The chain carries TRBV27 and TRBJ1-6; maybe TRBD1 (5 bases). Trimming pared 1 base from V and 12 bases from J, leaving 22 bases between. The CDR3 length is 17 residues. Germline assignment: CDR1 MNHEY and CDR2 SMNVEV (reference sequence). CDR3 sequence reads: CASSLFPDPGLGLPLHF. CDR3 in DNA: TGTGCCAGCAGTTTATTCCCCGATCCGGGACTAGGATTACCCCTCCACTTT.

This clonotype was found many times. This chain links TRBV28 with TRBJ1-2; D ambiguous. From germline, CDR1 is MDHEN and CDR2 SYDVKM. The CDR3 covers 13 residues. Between the trimmed V and J ends, which lost 2 bases and 1 base, there was a span of 5 bases. CDR3: CASSLPINYGYTF. The CDR3 coding sequence is TGTGCCAGCAGTTTACCGATTAACTATGGCTACACCTTC.

Ten or more counts support this clonotype. The rearrangement joins TRBV20-1 to TRBJ1-5; D is ambiguous. V lost 3 bases to trimming and J lost 0 bases, with 9 bases between them. The CDR3 length is 14 residues. CDR1 and CDR2 from the germline V gene are DFQATT and SNEGSKA (reference sequence). Here the CDR3 reads CSARFRGSNQPQHF. CDR3 nucleotides: TGCAGTGCTAGGTTCCGGGGTAGCAATCAGCCCCAGCATTTT.

This clonotype occurred a few times. The chain combines TRBV20-1 with TRBJ2-1; TRBD2 matches at 13 bases. Germline V gene lookup returns CDR1 DFQATT and CDR2 SNEGSKA (reference sequence). Germline trimming cut 3 bases from V and 4 bases from J; bases unmatched to any gene: 6. The CDR3 is made up of 16 amino acids. CDR3 DNA sequence: TGCAGTGCTAGGGAGACGACTAGCGGGAGGTACAATGAGCAGTTCTTC. Amino acids: CSARETTSGRYNEQFF.

This clonotype turned up a few times. The chain carries TRBV3-1 and TRBJ1-6; maybe TRBD1 (5 bases). The V gene lost 3 bases and the J gene lost 8 bases, with 11 bases spanning the gap. Germline V gene data show CDR1 as LGHDT and CDR2 as YNNKEL (reference sequence). The CDR3 spans 14 residues. The CDR3 loop reads CASSQAGAHSPLHF. Here the CDR3 DNA reads TGTGCCAGCAGCCAGGCCGGGGCCCATTCACCCCTCCACTTT.

For this clonotype: Here the CDR3 omits its conserved ending phenylalanine or tryptophan, so a read error is the likely source. The chain's CDR3 is CASSGLANYEQYI. The DNA of the CDR3 is TGTGCCAGCAGCGGACTAGCGAACTACGAGCAGTACATC. The chain links TRBV6-6 to TRBJ2-7; 9 nucleotides agree with TRBD2. Germline CDR1 is MNHNY and CDR2 is SVGAGI (reference sequence). J was trimmed by 3 bases and V by 6 bases; bases with no gene match: 3. CDR3 length: 13 residues.

This clonotype has only a few counts. The chain links TRBV12-3 or TRBV12-4 to TRBJ1-2; D possibly corresponds to TRBD1 (6 bases). The CDR3 sequence is 13 residues long. Trimming pared 1 base from V and 8 bases from J, leaving 11 bases between. The CDR3, as DNA: TGTGCCAGCAGTTTAGTACAGGGTTCAGGCTACACCTTC. Amino acid sequence: CASSLVQGSGYTF.

The V call is TRBV6-5, the J call TRBJ1-1; 7 bases fit TRBD1. V shed 1 base and J 8 bases; nucleotides not matched to a gene: 7. Germline CDR1 reads MNHEY; CDR2 reads SVGAGI. The CDR3 loop spans 14 amino acids. The CDR3 reads CASSYFQGEGEAFF. The CDR3 nucleotides are TGTGCCAGCAGTTACTTTCAGGGGGAGGGAGAAGCTTTCTTT.

There are a few counts of this clonotype. In DNA form, the CDR3 reads TGTGCCAGCAGTTTAGGGCTAGCGGGGGAAACAGATACGCAGTATTTT. This gives the protein CASSLGLAGETDTQYF. The V gene is TRBV28, the J gene TRBJ2-3; 10 nucleotides line up with TRBD2. V lost 2 bases to trimming and J lost 3 bases; unmatched junction nucleotides: 5. The CDR3 spans 16 residues. Looked up from germline, CDR1 is MDHEN and CDR2 is SYDVKM.

This rearrangement joins TRBV12-3 or TRBV12-4 to TRBJ2-2; D remains unclear. This CDR3 region has 12 residues. V dropped 3 bases and J dropped 14 bases, with 13 bases sitting between them. CDR3 nucleotide sequence: TGTGCCAGCAGTTTTTATCCTACGCTCCTGTTTTTT. Translation gives CASSFYPTLLFF.

CDR3 loop: CASTPTGSAQETQYF. The CDR3 DNA reads as TGCGCCAGCACTCCCACAGGGTCAGCACAAGAGACCCAGTACTTC. J is TRBJ2-5 and V is TRBV5-1, with a tentative D call TRBD1 (6 bases). The ends were cut back, 6 bases at V and 2 bases at J, with 17 bases in the middle. Germline V gives CDR1 SGHRS, CDR2 YFSETQ. The CDR3 consists of 15 residues.

The chain combines TRBV29-1 with TRBJ2-5; TRBD2 matches at 7 bases. Germline V gene lookup returns CDR1 SQVTM and CDR2 ANQGSEA. This CDR3 is built from 15 residues. Trimming took 2 bases from V and 1 from J; bases not matched to a gene: 7. CDR3 region: CSVEFRGGGQETQYF. CDR3 nucleotide sequence: TGCAGCGTTGAATTTCGCGGGGGAGGCCAAGAGACCCAGTACTTC.

In DNA form, the CDR3 reads TGTGCCACCGGGACAGGGTATATGGATACGCAGTATTTT. It is translated as CATGTGYMDTQYF. The rearrangement uses TRBV24-1 and TRBJ2-3; 9 nucleotides align to TRBD1. From germline, CDR1 is KGHDR and CDR2 SFDVKD. The CDR3 sequence is 13 residues long. Trimming at V came to 9 bases and at J to 6 bases, leaving 6 bases not matched to a gene.

The CDR3 nucleotides are TGTGCCAGTGCTGAGGCCGCGACAGGAAACTATGGCTACACCTTC. Its translation is CASAEAATGNYGYTF. The chain has TRBV6-1 and TRBJ1-2, with D possibly matching TRBD1 (6 bases). With 9 bases removed from V and 2 bases from J, the gap between germline ends came to 19 bases. Germline V gives CDR1 MNHNS, CDR2 SASEGT. CDR3 length equals 15 residues.

The V and J genes are TRBV10-3 and TRBJ2-7; 9 bases agree with TRBD1. Looked up from germline, CDR1 is ENHRY and CDR2 is SYGVKD. CDR3 size: 16 residues. The V and J ends lost 5 bases and 4 bases, in that order; junction bases with no gene match: 12. The CDR3 reads CAISSRTGDSVYEQYF. The CDR3 DNA is TGTGCCATCAGTTCCCGGACAGGGGATTCGGTTTACGAGCAGTACTTC.

The gene calls are TRBV6-5 and TRBJ2-7; weak D call: TRBD2 (5 bases). The germline gives CDR1 MNHEY, CDR2 SVGAGI. The CDR3 is 16 residues long. The V end lost 0 bases, the J end lost 0 bases, and 12 bases lay between the germline ends. CDR3 nucleotide sequence: TGTGCCAGCAGTTACTCATCGGGGTCTAGCTCCTACGAGCAGTACTTC. This encodes CASSYSSGSSSYEQYF.

The CDR3 sequence is CSVQDSGARETQYF. In DNA, the CDR3 is TGCAGCGTGCAGGATAGCGGCGCGAGGGAGACCCAGTACTTC. This chain uses TRBV29-1 with TRBJ2-5; tentative D call: TRBD2 (6 bases). This CDR3 contains 14 residues. V lost 6 bases to trimming and J lost 5 bases, with 19 bases between them. Germline loops: CDR1 SQVTM, CDR2 ANQGSEA.

V gene TRBV6-1 combines with J gene TRBJ2-1; D perhaps matches TRBD1 (6 bases). Germline loops: CDR1 MNHNS, CDR2 SASEGT. The CDR3 contains 13 residues. V lost 11 bases to trimming and J lost 11 bases, with 22 bases between them. Here the CDR3 reads CASRTDLVSQQFF. DNA for the CDR3: TGTGCCTCGAGGACAGACCTAGTTAGCCAGCAGTTCTTC.

This clonotype was detected only a few times. The rearrangement uses TRBV4-3 and TRBJ1-2, with 7 bases that match TRBD1. V was pared by 0 bases and J by 10 bases, with 8 bases of the junction left unmatched. Germline CDR1 and CDR2: LGHNA and YSLEER. This CDR3 is built from 14 residues. DNA of the CDR3: TGCGCCAGCAGCCAAGATTGGGGACAGACCTCCTACACCTTC. Protein product: CASSQDWGQTSYTF.

The CDR3 DNA follows: TGTGCCATCAGTGACCCCCCTAGCGGGTCCCTCAATGAGCAGTTCTTC. Amino acid sequence: CAISDPPSGSLNEQFF. This rearrangement joins TRBV10-3 to TRBJ2-1, with 8 bases fitting TRBD2. From germline, CDR1 is ENHRY and CDR2 SYGVKD. The CDR3 is 16 residues long. With 3 bases clipped from V and 6 bases from J, the junction kept 10 bases outside the gene matches.

The chain couples TRBV20-1 to TRBJ2-7; 8 positions match TRBD1. Germline CDR1 is DFQATT and CDR2 is SNEGSKA (reference sequence). Trimming cost V 0 bases and J 3 bases; bases outside gene matches: 4. The CDR3 extends over 14 amino acids. The CDR3 reads CSARDQGADYEQYF. As DNA, the CDR3 is TGCAGTGCTAGAGACCAGGGGGCCGACTACGAGCAGTACTTC.

This clonotype was counted once. The chain is built from TRBV12-3 or TRBV12-4 and TRBJ2-1; 7 nucleotides line up with TRBD1. J gave up 7 bases and V 3 bases, and 27 bases lay outside the gene matches. CDR3 length: 21 amino acids. In nucleotides, the CDR3 is TGTGCCAGCAGTTTTAGCCCTGACAGGGAAGAATCGGAGGCAGTCGGGAATGAGCAGTTCTTC. Protein product: CASSFSPDREESEAVGNEQFF.

This clonotype occurred a few times. The CDR3 protein is CASSGTSGPGQPQHF. CDR3 nucleotides: TGTGCCAGCAGCGGAACATCGGGACCGGGTCAGCCCCAGCATTTT. The gene calls are TRBV9 and TRBJ1-5; D possibly corresponds to TRBD1 (5 bases). This CDR3 contains 15 residues. Germline V gene data show CDR1 as SGDLS and CDR2 as YYNGEE. Trimming removed 3 bases at V and 6 bases at J, with 16 bases between.

The V and J genes are TRBV7-9 and TRBJ1-2; TRBD1 is a possible D gene (5 bases). In germline, CDR1 is SEHNR, CDR2 FQNEAQ (reference sequence). CDR3 length: 15 residues. V lost 5 bases to trimming and J lost 2 bases, with 15 bases between them. The CDR3 region is CASSRGHPLNYGYTF. Here the CDR3 DNA reads TGTGCCAGCAGCCGTGGACACCCCTTAAACTATGGCTACACCTTC.

The chain employs TRBV2 and TRBJ1-5; 10 positions match TRBD1. The CDR3 covers 15 residues. The germline V gene has CDR1 SNHLY and CDR2 FYNNEI. V lost 8 bases and J lost 8; bases outside the gene matches: 12. In DNA, the CDR3 is TGTGCCAGCGATGTAAATGGACAGGGGGGGAAGCCCCAGCATTTT. Its protein is CASDVNGQGGKPQHF.

This clonotype showed up just a few times. The chain recombines TRBV5-1 with TRBJ1-1; D may be TRBD1 (5 bases). Looked up from germline, CDR1 is SGHRS and CDR2 is YFSETQ. The V and J ends lost 4 bases and 0 bases respectively, with 10 bases between them. The CDR3 is 14 residues long. The CDR3 protein is CASSGGLMNTEAFF. The CDR3 nucleotides read TGCGCCAGCAGCGGGGGACTGATGAACACTGAAGCTTTCTTT.

The V call is TRBV3-1, the J call TRBJ1-1; a possible D gene is TRBD1 (6 bases). Germline lookup yields CDR1 LGHDT and CDR2 YNNKEL (reference sequence). The V gene lost 0 bases and the J gene lost 7 bases, with 12 bases spanning the gap. CDR3 length equals 14 residues. CDR3 nucleotides: TGTGCCAGCAGCCAAGAACAGGGCGGACTTGAAGCTTTCTTT. It is translated as CASSQEQGGLEAFF.

This clonotype has a handful of counts. The CDR3 nucleotides read TGCAGCGTTCAAGGGACTAGCGGGAACGTCTACGAGCAGTACTTC. It is translated as CSVQGTSGNVYEQYF. The rearrangement uses TRBV29-1 and TRBJ2-7; 13 bases fit TRBD2. The ends lost 5 bases at V and 3 bases at J; junction bases unmatched: 7. Germline assignment: CDR1 SQVTM and CDR2 ANQGSEA. The CDR3 sequence is 15 residues long.